A single sample gave rise to the 4 T cell receptor beta chains below, sequenced in a study of beta chain features in type 1 diabetes. Expressed TCRB transcripts got sequenced, as all isolated RNA was reverse transcribed. Only in-frame clones appear in the TCRdb table, and some are missing; sequencing was by immunoSEQ multiplex PCR. The sample yields fewer than 350,000 clones, roughly a fifth seen once. The specimen was naive CD4+ T cells from blood. These receptors were taken from a woman under 30 in good health.

The chain couples TRBV2 to TRBJ2-1; D gene unclear. V was shortened by 6 bases and J by 4 bases, with 10 bases between the two germline ends. Per the germline V gene, CDR1 is SNHLY and CDR2 is FYNNEI. This CDR3 has 13 amino acids. The CDR3 DNA reads as TGTGCCAGCAGCGTCGGTCTTTACAATGAGCAGTTCTTC. Protein: CASSVGLYNEQFF. Full variable domain (rest looked up from reference TRBV2 and TRBJ2-1): EPEVTQTPSHQVTQMGQEVILRCVPISNHLYFYWYRQILGQKVEFLVSFYNNEISEKSEIFDDQFSVERPDGSNFTLKIRSTKLEDSAMYFCASSVGLYNEQFFGPGTRLTVL.

The V gene is TRBV7-2, the J gene TRBJ1-2; D may be TRBD1 (5 bases). The germline V gene has CDR1 SGHTA and CDR2 FQGNSA. The CDR3 has 13 amino acids. Trimming pared 4 bases from V and 3 bases from J, leaving 9 bases between. The CDR3 DNA reads as TGTGCCAGCAGCTCGCAGGGCGACTATGGCTACACCTTC. It translates to CASSSQGDYGYTF.

This chain joins TRBV27 and TRBJ1-5, with D unclear. CDR3 length equals 13 residues. V lost 6 bases and J lost 9, with 15 bases in between. Germline V gives CDR1 MNHEY, CDR2 SMNVEV (reference sequence). Written as DNA, the CDR3 is TGTGCCAGCAGATTTCGCCTCGCCGGGCCCCAGCATTTT. It codes for CASRFRLAGPQHF.

This clone was seen a few times. The rearrangement uses TRBV4-1 and TRBJ1-5; a weak D match, TRBD1 (6 bases). The length of the CDR3 is 16 residues. Trimming removed 0 bases at V and 2 bases at J, with 11 bases between. Germline lookup yields CDR1 MGHRA and CDR2 YSYEKL. The CDR3 coding sequence is TGCGCCAGCAGCCAAGATGATGCAGGGGGCAATCAGCCCCAGCATTTT. Its translation is CASSQDDAGGNQPQHF.